Following are 26 T cell receptor beta chains from one sample sequenced in a study of T cell responses to AZD1222 COVID-19 vaccine. Repertoires were generated with immunoSEQ multiplex PCR, while TCRdb's copy carries only in-frame clones and drops some. The sample has 130,000 to 150,000 clones, approximately 78% seen once. Here the sequenced sample was peripheral blood, taken on day 0 of MenACWY control vaccination. The receptors derive from an adult in good health.

The chain uses TRBV27 and TRBJ1-5; TRBD1 is a possible D gene (5 bases). Germline V gene sequence: CDR1 MNHEY, CDR2 SMNVEV (reference sequence). V shed 10 bases and J shed 7 bases, with 8 bases lying between them. The CDR3 extends over 10 amino acids. CDR3 bases: TGTGCCACGGGGGAACAGCCCCAGCATTTT. This gives the protein CATGEQPQHF.

The rearrangement uses TRBV2 and TRBJ1-6; maybe TRBD1 (6 bases). The CDR3 extends over 15 amino acids. Germline V CDR1 and CDR2: SNHLY, FYNNEI. Between the trimmed V and J ends, which lost 6 bases and 8 bases, there was a span of 17 bases. The CDR3 DNA reads TGTGCCAGCAGATCAAGGGGGGGCAATGATTCACCCCTCCACTTT. Its translation: CASRSRGGNDSPLHF.

The rearrangement uses TRBV5-1 and TRBJ2-7, with 8 nucleotides matching TRBD1. The V and J ends lost 5 bases and 5 bases, in that order; junction bases with no gene match: 9. This CDR3 is 14 amino acids long. CDR1 is SGHRS, CDR2 YFSETQ, per germline. The DNA for the CDR3 is TGCGCCAGCAGAATAGCGTCAGGGGGCGACGAGCAGTACTTC. It encodes CASRIASGGDEQYF.

V gene TRBV10-3 combines with J gene TRBJ1-6; D not certain. The CDR3 consists of 15 residues. Germline loops: CDR1 ENHRY, CDR2 SYGVKD. Trimming removed 0 bases from V and 7 bases from J, with 10 bases in between. The CDR3 DNA sequence: TGTGCCATCAGTGAGTCGATAGGGAACAATTCACCCCTCCACTTT. Amino acid sequence: CAISESIGNNSPLHF.

This clone turned up a few times. This rearrangement joins TRBV4-1 to TRBJ2-7; unclear D gene. The germline V gene encodes CDR1 MGHRA and CDR2 YSYEKL. Trimming took 0 bases from V and 4 from J, leaving 7 bases between them. The CDR3 has 13 amino acids. CDR3 sequence reads: CASSQDLGYEQYF. The CDR3 DNA reads as TGCGCCAGCAGCCAAGATTTGGGGTACGAGCAGTACTTC.

This clone was picked up one time. The J gene is TRBJ1-2, the V gene TRBV5-8; perhaps TRBD1 as D (6 bases). V lost 0 bases and J lost 2, with 17 bases in between. The length of the CDR3 is 17 residues. Looked up from germline, CDR1 is SGHTS and CDR2 is YDEGEE. The CDR3 nucleotides are TGTGCCAGCAGCTTGGCCTTCACGGGGGGCCGCAACTATGGCTACACCTTC. It encodes CASSLAFTGGRNYGYTF.

V gene TRBV11-1 combines with J gene TRBJ2-4; D unresolved. The CDR3 is 15 amino acids. Trimming removed 0 bases at V and 7 bases at J, with 13 bases between. Germline loops: CDR1 SGHAT, CDR2 FQDESV (reference sequence). CDR3 protein: CASSLAVASGNIQYF. CDR3 DNA: TGTGCCAGCAGCTTAGCCGTGGCGTCGGGCAACATTCAGTACTTC.

The V and J genes are TRBV28 and TRBJ1-1; D unclear. CDR1 and CDR2 (germline): MDHEN, SYDVKM. Between the trimmed V and J ends, which lost 7 bases and 1 base, there was a span of 4 bases. The CDR3 is 11 amino acids. The CDR3 is CASNSNTEAFF. The CDR3 DNA sequence: TGTGCCAGCAACTCGAACACTGAAGCTTTCTTT.

V usage is TRBV11-1 and J usage is TRBJ2-1, with D perhaps TRBD1 (5 bases). This CDR3 comprises 14 residues. V dropped 5 bases and J dropped 4 bases, with 12 bases sitting between them. Germline V gives CDR1 SGHAT, CDR2 FQDESV (reference sequence). The DNA of the CDR3 is TGTGCCAGCAGCCGAACTCAGGGATACAATGAGCAGTTCTTC. The encoded protein is CASSRTQGYNEQFF.

The chain uses TRBV2 and TRBJ1-1; D is possibly TRBD1 (6 bases). This CDR3 region has 15 residues. Germline CDR1 and CDR2: SNHLY and FYNNEI. Deletions cut 4 bases from V and 1 base from J, with 13 bases between. The DNA for the CDR3 is TGTGCCAGCAGTGGACAGGCCCAGCGGAACACTGAAGCTTTCTTT. It encodes CASSGQAQRNTEAFF.

The chain employs TRBV19 and TRBJ1-4; 9 bases fit TRBD1. The CDR3 is made up of 16 amino acids. The V segment lost 1 base and the J segment 4 bases; nucleotides outside the gene matches: 4. Germline V CDR1 and CDR2: LNHDA, SQIVND (reference sequence). CDR3 DNA: TGTGCCAGTAGTATAGCGGGGACAGGGTATAATGAAAAACTGTTTTTT. Translating it yields CASSIAGTGYNEKLFF.

This sequence joins TRBV5-1 and TRBJ2-6; D may be TRBD1 (6 bases). Trimming left V 2 bases short and J 0 bases short, with 9 bases between. CDR3 length: 16 amino acids. Germline V gives CDR1 SGHRS, CDR2 YFSETQ. The CDR3 coding sequence is TGCGCCAGCAGCTTCACAGGGCACTCTGGGGCCAACGTCCTGACTTTC. Translating gives CASSFTGHSGANVLTF. Using reference TRBV5-1 and TRBJ2-6 for the parts outside the CDR3, the full variable domain is KAGVTQTPRYLIKTRGQQVTLSCSPISGHRSVSWYQQTPGQGLQFLFEYFSETQRNKGNFPGRFSGRQFSNSRSEMNVSTLELGDSALYLCASSFTGHSGANVLTFGAGSRLTVL.

This clone turned up a few times. The chain links TRBV10-2 to TRBJ2-1; D gene ambiguous. V lost 1 base and J 5 bases, leaving 3 bases between the germline ends. Germline CDR1 reads WSHSY; CDR2 reads SAAADI. The CDR3 sequence is 12 residues long. The DNA of the CDR3 is TGCGCCAGCAGTGAGTTACACAATGAGCAGTTCTTC. Amino acid sequence: CASSELHNEQFF.

The chain recombines TRBV7-7 with TRBJ1-1; D gene uncertain. There are 13 residues in the CDR3. Trimming shortened V by 7 bases and J by 1 base, and 10 bases separated the two germline ends. Germline V gene data show CDR1 as SSHAT and CDR2 as FNYEAQ (reference sequence). In DNA, the CDR3 is TGTGCCAGCACACTTCGTGGGAACACTGAAGCTTTCTTT. It translates to CASTLRGNTEAFF.

This clone was observed once. This chain links TRBV12-3 or TRBV12-4 with TRBJ1-2, with unresolved D. CDR3 length equals 12 residues. V lost 3 bases and J 4 bases, leaving 6 bases between the germline ends. CDR3 nucleotide sequence: TGTGCCAGCAGTTTGGGCCGCTATGGCTACACCTTC. This encodes CASSLGRYGYTF.

Here the CDR3 DNA reads TGTGCCAGCAGGGGGGGACAGTTCTTAGGCTACACCTTC. It yields the protein CASRGGQFLGYTF. The chain is built from TRBV7-9 and TRBJ1-2; 7 bases fit TRBD1. Germline CDR1 reads SEHNR; CDR2 reads FQNEAQ (reference sequence). The V gene end was trimmed by 6 bases and the J gene end by 8 bases; junction bases not matched to a gene: 9. The CDR3 runs 13 residues. The whole variable domain, filled in from reference TRBV7-9 and TRBJ1-2, reads DTGVSQNPRHKITKRGQNVTFRCDPISEHNRLYWYRQTLGQGPEFLTYFQNEAQLEKSRLLSDRFSAERPKGSFSTLEIQRTEQGDSAMYLCASRGGQFLGYTFGSGTRLTVV.

V and J are TRBV6-6 and TRBJ2-1; 10 bases align to TRBD1. The V segment lost 6 bases and the J segment 9 bases; nucleotides outside the gene matches: 11. CDR1 is MNHNY, CDR2 SVGAGI, per germline (reference sequence). The CDR3 has 15 residues. The CDR3 region is CASRPGTGALSEQFF. CDR3 DNA sequence: TGTGCCAGCAGGCCCGGGACAGGGGCTTTGAGTGAGCAGTTCTTC.

The V and J genes are TRBV25-1 and TRBJ2-5; 7 bases are shared with TRBD2. This CDR3 spans 14 amino acids. Trimming removed 3 bases from V and 5 bases from J; junction bases left unmatched: 6. From germline, CDR1 is MGHDK and CDR2 SYGVNS. As DNA, the CDR3 is TGTGCCAGCAGTGATAGGACTAGGAGCGAGACCCAGTACTTC. It is translated as CASSDRTRSETQYF.

The rearrangement joins TRBV27 to TRBJ2-7; the D is unclear. This CDR3 contains 17 residues. The ends were cut back, 0 bases at V and 0 bases at J, with 15 bases in the middle. Germline V gene data show CDR1 as MNHEY and CDR2 as SMNVEV (reference sequence). CDR3 sequence: CASSLSTLGQSSYEQYF. The DNA of the CDR3 is TGTGCCAGCAGTTTATCGACGCTCGGGCAGTCCTCCTACGAGCAGTACTTC.

The chain recombines TRBV5-6 with TRBJ2-7; D remains unclear. Trimming left V 3 bases short and J 1 base short, with 14 bases between. The CDR3 is made up of 15 amino acids. CDR1 and CDR2 (germline): SGHDT, YYEEEE. In DNA, the CDR3 is TGTGCCAGCAGCTCCCTGGAGTTTTATTCCTACGAGCAGTACGTC. Translating gives CASSSLEFYSYEQYV.

The gene calls are TRBV4-1 and TRBJ2-7; TRBD1 aligns across 10 bases. J gave up 2 bases and V 0 bases, and 7 bases lay outside the gene matches. CDR1 and CDR2 from the germline V gene are MGHRA and YSYEKL. The CDR3 totals 17 residues. CDR3 amino acids: CASSQDVGTGAPYEQYF. The DNA for the CDR3 is TGCGCCAGCAGCCAAGATGTGGGGACAGGGGCGCCCTACGAGCAGTACTTC.

This clone occurred once. The J gene is TRBJ2-3, the V gene TRBV5-6; D is uncertain. Germline V gene data show CDR1 as SGHDT and CDR2 as YYEEEE. The CDR3 has 13 residues. Trimming stripped 0 bases from V and 6 bases from J, with 8 bases between. In DNA, the CDR3 is TGTGCCAGCAGCTTGGGCCTCAGGGATACGCAGTATTTT. Translation: CASSLGLRDTQYF. Full variable domain (remainder filled in from reference TRBV5-6 and TRBJ2-3): DAGVTQSPTHLIKTRGQQVTLRCSPKSGHDTVSWYQQALGQGPQFIFQYYEEEERQRGNFPDRFSGHQFPNYSSELNVNALLLGDSALYLCASSLGLRDTQYFGPGTRLTVL.

This sequence joins TRBV18 and TRBJ1-4; D call uncertain. V dropped 2 bases and J dropped 5 bases, with 18 bases sitting between them. Per the germline V gene, CDR1 is KGHSH and CDR2 is LQKENI. This CDR3 is 17 amino acids long. The CDR3 DNA is TGTGCCAGCTCACCAAGTGATTTCGCAGCTTCCAATGAAAAACTGTTTTTT. Translated, it gives CASSPSDFAASNEKLFF.

V gene TRBV20-1 combines with J gene TRBJ2-1; D is possibly TRBD1 (6 bases). Germline-derived CDR1 and CDR2 are DFQATT and SNEGSKA (reference sequence). V was trimmed by 3 bases and J by 1 base, leaving 19 bases between them. The CDR3 contains 17 residues. CDR3 in DNA: TGCAGTGCTAGTTTTCCGGACAGATTCTCTTCCTACAATGAGCAGTTCTTC. Its translation: CSASFPDRFSSYNEQFF.

The chain combines TRBV7-2 with TRBJ2-5; D gene unclear. V lost 3 bases and J 6 bases, leaving 8 bases between the germline ends. The CDR3 is 12 residues long. Germline CDR1 and CDR2: SGHTA and FQGNSA. In DNA form, the CDR3 reads TGTGCCAGCAGCTTTAGGGTCCAGACCCAGTACTTC. It yields the protein CASSFRVQTQYF.

This chain connects TRBV7-6 to TRBJ2-7; TRBD1 matches 8 bases. The CDR3 is 15 amino acids. CDR1 and CDR2 (germline): SGHVS, FNYEAQ. Trimming took 3 bases from V and 2 from J; bases not matched to a gene: 6. DNA for the CDR3: TGTGCCAGCAGCTTCGGTCAGGGGGCCCCCTACGAGCAGTACTTC. This encodes CASSFGQGAPYEQYF. Based on the CDR3 plus reference TRBV7-6 and TRBJ2-7, the full variable domain is GAGVSQSPRYKVTKRGQDVALRCDPISGHVSLYWYRQALGQGPEFLTYFNYEAQQDKSGLPNDRFSAERPEGSISTLTIQRTEQRDSAMYRCASSFGQGAPYEQYFGPGTRLTVT.